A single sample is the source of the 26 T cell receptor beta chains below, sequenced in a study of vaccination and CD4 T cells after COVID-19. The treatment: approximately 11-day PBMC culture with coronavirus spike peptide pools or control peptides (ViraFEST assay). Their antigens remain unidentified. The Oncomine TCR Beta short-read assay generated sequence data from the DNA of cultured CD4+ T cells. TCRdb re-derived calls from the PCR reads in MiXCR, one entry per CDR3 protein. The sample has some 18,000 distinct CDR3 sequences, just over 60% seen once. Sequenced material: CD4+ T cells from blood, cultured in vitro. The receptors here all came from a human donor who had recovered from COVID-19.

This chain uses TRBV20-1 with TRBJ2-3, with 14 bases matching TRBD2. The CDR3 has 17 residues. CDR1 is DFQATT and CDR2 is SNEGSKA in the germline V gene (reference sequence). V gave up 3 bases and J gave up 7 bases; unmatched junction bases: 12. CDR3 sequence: CSARGLAGDRVINTQYF. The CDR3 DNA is TGCAGTGCTAGGGGACTAGCGGGAGATAGGGTGATAAATACGCAGTATTTT.

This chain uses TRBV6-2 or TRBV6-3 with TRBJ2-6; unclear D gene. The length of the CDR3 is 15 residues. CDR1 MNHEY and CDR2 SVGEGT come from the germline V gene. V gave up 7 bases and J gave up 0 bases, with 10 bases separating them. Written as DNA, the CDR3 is TGTGCCAGCACCCTACCGATCTCTGGGGCCAACGTCCTGACTTTC. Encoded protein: CASTLPISGANVLTF.

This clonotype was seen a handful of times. CDR3 residues: CASRGQVGGEQYF. CDR3 nucleotide sequence: TGTGCCAGCAGGGGACAGGTTGGGGGGGAGCAGTACTTC. The gene calls are TRBV6-1 and TRBJ2-7, with TRBD1 matching 8 bases. V shed 6 bases, J shed 7 bases, and the junction held 8 bases outside the gene matches. Germline V gene data show CDR1 as MNHNS and CDR2 as SASEGT. The CDR3 consists of 13 residues.

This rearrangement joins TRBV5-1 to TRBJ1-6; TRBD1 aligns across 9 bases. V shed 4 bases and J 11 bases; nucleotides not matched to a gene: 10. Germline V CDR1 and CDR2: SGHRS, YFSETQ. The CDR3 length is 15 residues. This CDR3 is CASSRGDRETPPLHF. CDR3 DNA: TGCGCCAGCAGCCGTGGGGACAGGGAAACGCCACCCCTCCACTTT. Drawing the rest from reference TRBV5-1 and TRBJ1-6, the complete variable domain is KAGVTQTPRYLIKTRGQQVTLSCSPISGHRSVSWYQQTPGQGLQFLFEYFSETQRNKGNFPGRFSGRQFSNSRSEMNVSTLELGDSALYLCASSRGDRETPPLHFGNGTRLTVT.

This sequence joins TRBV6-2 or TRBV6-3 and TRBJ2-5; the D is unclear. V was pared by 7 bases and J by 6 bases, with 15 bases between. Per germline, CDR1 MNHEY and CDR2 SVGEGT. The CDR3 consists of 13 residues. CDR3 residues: CASTLGALQTQYF. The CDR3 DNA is TGTGCCAGCACCCTAGGAGCTCTTCAGACCCAGTACTTC.

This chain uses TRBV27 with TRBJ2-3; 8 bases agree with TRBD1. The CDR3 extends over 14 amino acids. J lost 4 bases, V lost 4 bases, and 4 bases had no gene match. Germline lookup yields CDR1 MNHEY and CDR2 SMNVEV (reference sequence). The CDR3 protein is CASSYRRGPDTQYF. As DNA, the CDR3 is TGTGCCAGCAGTTATCGCAGGGGGCCAGATACGCAGTATTTT.

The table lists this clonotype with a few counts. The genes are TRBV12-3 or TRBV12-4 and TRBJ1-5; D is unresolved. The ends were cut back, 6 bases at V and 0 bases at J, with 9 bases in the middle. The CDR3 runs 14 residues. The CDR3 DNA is TGTGCCAGCAGCTGGGGTCCTAGCAATCAGCCCCAGCATTTT. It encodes CASSWGPSNQPQHF.

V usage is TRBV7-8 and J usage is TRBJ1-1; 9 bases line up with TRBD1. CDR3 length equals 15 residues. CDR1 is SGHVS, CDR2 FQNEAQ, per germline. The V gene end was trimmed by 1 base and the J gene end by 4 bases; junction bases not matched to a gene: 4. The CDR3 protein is CASSLDRGLGTEAFF. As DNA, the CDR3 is TGTGCCAGCAGCTTAGACAGGGGGCTTGGCACTGAAGCTTTCTTT.

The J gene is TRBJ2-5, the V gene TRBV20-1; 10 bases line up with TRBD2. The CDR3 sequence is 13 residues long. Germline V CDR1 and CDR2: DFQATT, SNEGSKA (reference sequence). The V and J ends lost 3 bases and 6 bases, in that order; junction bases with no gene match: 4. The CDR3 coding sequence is TGCAGTGCTAGTCCTAGCGGGGGACAGACCCAGTACTTC. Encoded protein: CSASPSGGQTQYF.

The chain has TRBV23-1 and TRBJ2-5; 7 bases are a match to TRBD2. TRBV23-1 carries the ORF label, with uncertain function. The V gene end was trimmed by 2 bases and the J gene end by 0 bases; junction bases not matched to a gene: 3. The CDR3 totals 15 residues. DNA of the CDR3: TGCGCCAGCAGTCAACCCGGGGGGAACCAAGAGACCCAGTACTTC. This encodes CASSQPGGNQETQYF.

DNA of the CDR3: TGTGCCAGCAGTTTATCAGGACAAAGGAACACCGGGGAGCTGTTTTTT. Translating it yields CASSLSGQRNTGELFF. The chain employs TRBV27 and TRBJ2-2; perhaps TRBD1 as D (5 bases). The CDR3 runs to 16 residues. The V end lost 0 bases, the J end lost 1 base, and 9 bases lay between the germline ends. Germline V gives CDR1 MNHEY, CDR2 SMNVEV (reference sequence).

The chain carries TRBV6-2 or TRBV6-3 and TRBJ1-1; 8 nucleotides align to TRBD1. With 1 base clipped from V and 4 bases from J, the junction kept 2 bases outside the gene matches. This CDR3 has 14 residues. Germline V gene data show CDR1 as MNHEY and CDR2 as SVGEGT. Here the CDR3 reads CASSYLTGATEAFF. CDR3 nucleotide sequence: TGTGCCAGCAGTTACTTGACAGGGGCCACTGAAGCTTTCTTT.

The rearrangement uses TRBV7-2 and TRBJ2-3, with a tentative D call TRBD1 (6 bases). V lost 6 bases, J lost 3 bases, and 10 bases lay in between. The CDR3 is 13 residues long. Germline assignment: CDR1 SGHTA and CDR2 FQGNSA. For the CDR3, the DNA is TGTGCCAGCAGTCGGGACAAAACAGATACGCAGTATTTT. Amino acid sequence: CASSRDKTDTQYF.

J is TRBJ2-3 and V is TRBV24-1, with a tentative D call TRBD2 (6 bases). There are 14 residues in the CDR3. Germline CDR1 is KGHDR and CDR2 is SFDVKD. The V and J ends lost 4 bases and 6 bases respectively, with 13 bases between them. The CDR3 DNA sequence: TGTGCCACCAGTGACCCGGAGGGCCCGGATACGCAGTATTTT. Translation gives CATSDPEGPDTQYF.

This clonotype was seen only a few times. Here the CDR3 DNA reads TGTGCCAGTACCCCACAGTTAGGGACAGGGCATGGCTACACCTTC. Encoded protein: CASTPQLGTGHGYTF. This chain uses TRBV19 with TRBJ1-2; 9 nucleotides align to TRBD1. V gave up 7 bases and J gave up 6 bases; unmatched junction bases: 12. In germline, CDR1 is LNHDA, CDR2 SQIVND (reference sequence). The CDR3 covers 15 residues.

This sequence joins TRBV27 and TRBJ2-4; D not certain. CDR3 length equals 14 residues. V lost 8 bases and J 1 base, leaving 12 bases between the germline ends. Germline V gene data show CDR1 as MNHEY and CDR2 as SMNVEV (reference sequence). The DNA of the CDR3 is TGTGCCAGCGCCCCTCTAGGGGCCAAAAACATTCAGTACTTC. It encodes CASAPLGAKNIQYF.

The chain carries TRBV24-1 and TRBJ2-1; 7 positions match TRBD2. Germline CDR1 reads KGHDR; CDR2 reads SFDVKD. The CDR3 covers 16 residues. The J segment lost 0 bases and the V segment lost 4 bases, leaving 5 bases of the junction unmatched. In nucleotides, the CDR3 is TGTGCCACCAGTGAGGCTCGCGGGAGCTCCTACAATGAGCAGTTCTTC. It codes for CATSEARGSSYNEQFF.

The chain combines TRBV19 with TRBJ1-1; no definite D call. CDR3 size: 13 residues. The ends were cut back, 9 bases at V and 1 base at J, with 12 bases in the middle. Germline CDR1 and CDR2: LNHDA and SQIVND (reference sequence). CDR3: CASFPPENTEAFF. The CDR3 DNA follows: TGTGCCAGCTTTCCCCCGGAGAACACTGAAGCTTTCTTT.

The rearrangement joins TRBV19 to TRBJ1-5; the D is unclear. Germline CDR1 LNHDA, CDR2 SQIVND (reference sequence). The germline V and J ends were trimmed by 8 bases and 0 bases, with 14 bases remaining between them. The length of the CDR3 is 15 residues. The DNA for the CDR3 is TGTGCCAGTCAAAGTGCGGGGTATAGCAATCAGCCCCAGCATTTT. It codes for CASQSAGYSNQPQHF.

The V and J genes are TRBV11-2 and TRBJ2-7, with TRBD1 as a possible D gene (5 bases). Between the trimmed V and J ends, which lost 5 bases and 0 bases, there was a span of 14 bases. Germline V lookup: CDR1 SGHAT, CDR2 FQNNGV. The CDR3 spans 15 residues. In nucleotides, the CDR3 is TGTGCCAGCAGCCTAGGGGCAGCGAGCTCCTACGAGCAGTACTTC. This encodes CASSLGAASSYEQYF. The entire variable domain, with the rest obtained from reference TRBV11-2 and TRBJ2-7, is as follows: EAGVAQSPRYKIIEKRQSVAFWCNPISGHATLYWYQQILGQGPKLLIQFQNNGVVDDSQLPKDRFSAERLKGVDSTLKIQPAKLEDSAVYLCASSLGAASSYEQYFGPGTRLTVT.

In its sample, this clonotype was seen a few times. This CDR3 reads CSASTVAGELFF. The CDR3, as DNA: TGCAGTGCTAGCACAGTGGCCGGGGAGCTGTTTTTT. The rearrangement uses TRBV20-1 and TRBJ2-2; D ambiguous. V was shortened by 3 bases and J by 6 bases, with 8 bases between the two germline ends. Germline CDR1 DFQATT, CDR2 SNEGSKA (reference sequence). The CDR3 has 12 residues.

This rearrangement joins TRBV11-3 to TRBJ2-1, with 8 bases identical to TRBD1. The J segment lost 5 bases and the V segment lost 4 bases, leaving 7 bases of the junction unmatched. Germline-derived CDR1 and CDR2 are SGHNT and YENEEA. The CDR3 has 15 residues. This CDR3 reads CASSSSDRDNNEQFF. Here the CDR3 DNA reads TGTGCCAGCAGCTCATCGGACAGGGACAACAATGAGCAGTTCTTC.

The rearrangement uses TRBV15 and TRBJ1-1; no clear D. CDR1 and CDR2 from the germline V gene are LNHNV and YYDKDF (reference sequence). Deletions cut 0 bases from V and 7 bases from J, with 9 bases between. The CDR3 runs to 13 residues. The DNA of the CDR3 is TGTGCCACCAGCAGAGATGGTGGAGGTGAAGCTTTCTTT. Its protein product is CATSRDGGGEAFF.

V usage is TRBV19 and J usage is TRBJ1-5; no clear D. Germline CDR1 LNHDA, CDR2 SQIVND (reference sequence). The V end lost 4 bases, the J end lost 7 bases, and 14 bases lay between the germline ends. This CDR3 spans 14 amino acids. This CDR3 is CASSSGLADQPQHF. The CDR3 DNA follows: TGTGCCAGTAGTAGTGGTCTTGCAGACCAGCCCCAGCATTTT.

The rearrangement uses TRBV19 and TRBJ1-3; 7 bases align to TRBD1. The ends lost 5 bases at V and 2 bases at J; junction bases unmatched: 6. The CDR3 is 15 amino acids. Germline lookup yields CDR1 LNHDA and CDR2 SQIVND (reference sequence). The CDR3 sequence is CASSPRTGAGNTIYF. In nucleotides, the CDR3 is TGTGCCAGTAGTCCAAGGACAGGTGCTGGAAACACCATATATTTT.

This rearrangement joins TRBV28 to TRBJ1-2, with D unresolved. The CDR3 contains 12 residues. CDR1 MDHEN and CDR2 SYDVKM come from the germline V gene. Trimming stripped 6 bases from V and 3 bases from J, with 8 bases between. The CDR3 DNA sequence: TGTGCCAGCAGCCCAGTATACTATGGCTACACCTTC. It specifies CASSPVYYGYTF.